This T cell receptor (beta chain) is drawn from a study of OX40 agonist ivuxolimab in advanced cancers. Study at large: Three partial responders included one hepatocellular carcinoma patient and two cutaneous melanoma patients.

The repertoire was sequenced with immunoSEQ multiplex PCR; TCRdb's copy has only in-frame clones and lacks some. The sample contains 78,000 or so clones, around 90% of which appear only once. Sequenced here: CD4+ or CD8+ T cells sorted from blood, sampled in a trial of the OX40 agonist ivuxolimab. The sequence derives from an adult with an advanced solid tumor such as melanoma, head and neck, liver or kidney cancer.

The CDR3 region has the DNA TGTGCCAGCAGTCCAACCGGAGCTTTCTTT. It codes for CASSPTGAFF. The chain employs TRBV6-6 and TRBJ1-1; D not resolved. Germline loops: CDR1 MNHNY, CDR2 SVGAGI (reference sequence). Deletions cut 5 bases from V and 10 bases from J, with 8 bases between. The CDR3 is 10 residues long.